Here is one TCR beta chain with its context. Time point here: pretreatment peripheral blood. Patient sample counts ranged from 1 to 8, pretreatment and on-treatment. CDR3 size: 20 residues. The germline V gene encodes CDR1 LNHNV and CDR2 YYDKDF (reference sequence). V lost 0 bases and J lost 4, with 28 bases in between. This specimen belongs to a study of PD-L1 blockade in urothelial cancer. In the study overall: Prior chemotherapy regimens per patient numbered 0 to 3. Researchers found blood samples held a median of roughly 140,000 T cells.

PCRs were each spiked with synthetic TCR analog templates. TCRdb's table, derived via immunoSEQ multiplex PCR, lists solely in-frame clones and lacks some. This sample has 87,000 or so clones, with roughly 89% found just once. Material: PBMCs, obtained around atezolizumab (anti-PD-L1) treatment. J is TRBJ2-7 and V is TRBV15, with D possibly being TRBD2 (6 bases). The sequence came from a man aged 60 to 75 with urothelial cancer. The CDR3 is CATSRDFNRLGIGGRYEQYF. DNA for the CDR3: TGTGCCACCAGCAGAGATTTTAACCGACTGGGTATTGGGGGGAGGTACGAGCAGTACTTC.